The clone carrying this T cell receptor beta chain was seen repeatedly, ten times or more. Its antigen is unidentified. Noted time point: newly diagnosed GD, antithyroid drugs for less than 3 months. The TCR library used RNA extracted from PBMCs. The data stem from a study of regulatory T cells in long-lasting Graves disease. V was clipped by 6 bases and J by 2 bases, with 16 bases between them. CDR3 size: 15 residues. Arm-PCR of CDR3 regions and iRepertoire HTBI primers were the basis on which TCR beta libraries were built. TCRdb redid the calling of the multiplex PCR reads with MiXCR, one entry per CDR3 protein. The table includes hundreds of thousands of distinct CDR3 sequences, approximately 16% detected once. Study-level results: Persistent patients shared thousands of public clonotypes among themselves. Newly diagnosed patients shared fewer, at approximately 970.

This sample also belongs to another study, concerning T cells in Graves' hyperthyroidism and ophthalmopathy. That source reports: Blood also contained most expanded thyroid clonotypes above 0.001. Patients with ophthalmopathy were separated from those with stable hyperthyroidism by a 13 V-J model.

This chain links TRBV12-3 or TRBV12-4 with TRBJ1-2; D perhaps matches TRBD1 (6 bases). The TCR comes from a man aged 35 to 55 with Graves disease. The sample in question was peripheral blood mononuclear cells (PBMCs), obtained at new diagnosis, from a patient treated with antithyroid drugs. The CDR3 region has the DNA TGTGCCAGCAGACCCGGGACAAAGCAAAACTATGGCTACACCTTC. Its protein is CASRPGTKQNYGYTF.